This paragraph reports one TCR beta chain. Its target is not known. The sample comes from a study of cytomegalovirus exposure and HLA in healthy donors. The CDR3 sequence is 16 residues long. V was clipped by 2 bases and J by 0 bases, with 8 bases between them. Germline lookup yields CDR1 MDHEN and CDR2 SYDVKM. General observations from the study: In vitro experiments confirmed that three CMV-associated chains were specific for CMV antigens.

PCR was performed using 60 Vbeta and 13 Jbeta primers. Profiling relied on immunoSEQ multiplex PCR, and the TCRdb table lists in-frame clones only, not all of them. Of 130,000 or so clones listed, around 80% are singletons. Sequenced: PBMCs. V usage is TRBV28 and J usage is TRBJ1-6; D is uncertain. The sequence derives from a woman between 18 and 29 years old in good health and CMV-seropositive. The CDR3 here is CASSLGLFSYNSPLHF. CDR3 DNA sequence: TGTGCCAGCAGTTTAGGACTCTTCTCCTATAATTCACCCCTCCACTTT.